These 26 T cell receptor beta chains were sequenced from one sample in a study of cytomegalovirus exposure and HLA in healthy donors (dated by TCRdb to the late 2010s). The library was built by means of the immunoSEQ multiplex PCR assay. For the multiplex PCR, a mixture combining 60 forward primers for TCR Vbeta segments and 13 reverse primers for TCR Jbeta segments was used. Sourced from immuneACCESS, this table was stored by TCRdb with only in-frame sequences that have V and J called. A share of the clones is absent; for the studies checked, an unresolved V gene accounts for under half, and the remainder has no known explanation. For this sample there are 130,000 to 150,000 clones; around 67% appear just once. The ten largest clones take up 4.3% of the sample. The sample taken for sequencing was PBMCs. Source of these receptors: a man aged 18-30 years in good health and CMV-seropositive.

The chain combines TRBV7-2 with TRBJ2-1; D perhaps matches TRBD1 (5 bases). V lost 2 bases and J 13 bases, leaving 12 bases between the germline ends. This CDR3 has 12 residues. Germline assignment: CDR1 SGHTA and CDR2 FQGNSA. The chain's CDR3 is CASSLRGLTQFF. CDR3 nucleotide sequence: TGTGCCAGCAGCTTAAGGGGCCTAACCCAGTTCTTC. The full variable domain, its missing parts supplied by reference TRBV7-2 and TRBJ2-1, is GAGVSQSPSNKVTEKGKDVELRCDPISGHTALYWYRQSLGQGLEFLIYFQGNSAPDKSGLPSDRFSAERTGGSVSTLTIQRTQQEDSAVYLCASSLRGLTQFFGPGTRLTVL.

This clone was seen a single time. CDR3 amino acids: CASSPGQGRYNEQFF. The CDR3, as DNA: TGTGCCAGCAGCCCGGGACAGGGGAGGTACAATGAGCAGTTCTTC. The rearrangement links TRBV7-9 to TRBJ2-1, with 10 bases aligning to TRBD1. Per germline, CDR1 SEHNR and CDR2 FQNEAQ (reference sequence). The trim removed 5 bases at V and 4 bases at J, leaving 5 bases unmatched. CDR3 size: 15 residues.

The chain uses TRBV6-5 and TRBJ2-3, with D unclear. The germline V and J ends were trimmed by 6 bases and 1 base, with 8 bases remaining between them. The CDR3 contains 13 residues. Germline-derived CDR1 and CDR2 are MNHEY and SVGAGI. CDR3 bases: TGTGCCAGCAGATTGAAGCGCACAGATACGCAGTATTTT. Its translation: CASRLKRTDTQYF.

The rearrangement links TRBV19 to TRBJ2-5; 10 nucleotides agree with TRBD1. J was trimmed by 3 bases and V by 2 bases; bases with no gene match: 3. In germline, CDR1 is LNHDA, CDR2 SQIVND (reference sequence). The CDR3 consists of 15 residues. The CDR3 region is CASSIFGTGEETQYF. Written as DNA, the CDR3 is TGTGCCAGTAGTATATTTGGGACAGGGGAAGAGACCCAGTACTTC.

The CDR3 protein is CASQEATYEQYF. The CDR3 DNA follows: TGTGCCAGTCAGGAAGCTACCTACGAGCAGTACTTC. V gene TRBV6-1 combines with J gene TRBJ2-7, with D unresolved. Deletions cut 9 bases from V and 2 bases from J, with 11 bases between. Germline assignment: CDR1 MNHNS and CDR2 SASEGT. This CDR3 region has 12 residues.

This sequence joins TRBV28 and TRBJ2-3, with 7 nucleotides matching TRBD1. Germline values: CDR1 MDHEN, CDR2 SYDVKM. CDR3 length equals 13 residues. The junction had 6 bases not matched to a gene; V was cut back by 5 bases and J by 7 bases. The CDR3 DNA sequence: TGTGCCAGCAGTCATGGACAGGCAAATACGCAGTATTTT. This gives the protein CASSHGQANTQYF.

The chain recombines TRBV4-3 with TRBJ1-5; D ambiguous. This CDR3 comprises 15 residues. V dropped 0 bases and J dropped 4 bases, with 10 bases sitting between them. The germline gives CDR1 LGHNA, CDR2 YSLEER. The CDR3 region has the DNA TGCGCCAGCAGCCAAGATGCCAGCGCTAATCAGCCCCAGCATTTT. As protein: CASSQDASANQPQHF.

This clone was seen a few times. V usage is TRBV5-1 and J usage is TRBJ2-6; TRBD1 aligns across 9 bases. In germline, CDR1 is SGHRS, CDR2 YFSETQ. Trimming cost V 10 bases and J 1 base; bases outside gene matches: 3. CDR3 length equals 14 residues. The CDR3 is CASGTGSGANVLTF. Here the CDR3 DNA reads TGCGCCTCCGGGACAGGGTCTGGGGCCAACGTCCTGACTTTC.

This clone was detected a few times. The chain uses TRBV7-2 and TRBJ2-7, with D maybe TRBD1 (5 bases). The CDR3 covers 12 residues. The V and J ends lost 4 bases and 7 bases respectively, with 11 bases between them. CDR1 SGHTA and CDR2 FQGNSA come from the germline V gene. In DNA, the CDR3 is TGTGCCAGCAGCTCCGGCAGGGCTGAGCAGTACTTC. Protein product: CASSSGRAEQYF.

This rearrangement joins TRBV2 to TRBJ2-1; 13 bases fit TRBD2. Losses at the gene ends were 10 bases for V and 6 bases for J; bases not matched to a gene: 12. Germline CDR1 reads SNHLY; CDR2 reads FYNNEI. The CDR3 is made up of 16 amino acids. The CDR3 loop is CAIDRTSGGVGNEQFF. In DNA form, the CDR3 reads TGTGCCATCGATCGGACTAGCGGGGGAGTGGGCAATGAGCAGTTCTTC.

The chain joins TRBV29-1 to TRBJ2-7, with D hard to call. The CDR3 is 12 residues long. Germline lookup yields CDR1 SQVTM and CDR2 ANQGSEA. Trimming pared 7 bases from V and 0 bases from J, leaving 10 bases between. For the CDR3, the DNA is TGCAGCGCGCAAGAGAGCTCCTACGAGCAGTACTTC. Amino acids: CSAQESSYEQYF.

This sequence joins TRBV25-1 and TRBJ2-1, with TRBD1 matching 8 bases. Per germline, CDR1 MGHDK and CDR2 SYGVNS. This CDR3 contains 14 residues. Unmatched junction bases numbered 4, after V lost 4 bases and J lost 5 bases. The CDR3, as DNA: TGTGCCAGCAGTGGGACAGGGAAGAACAATGAGCAGTTCTTC. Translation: CASSGTGKNNEQFF.

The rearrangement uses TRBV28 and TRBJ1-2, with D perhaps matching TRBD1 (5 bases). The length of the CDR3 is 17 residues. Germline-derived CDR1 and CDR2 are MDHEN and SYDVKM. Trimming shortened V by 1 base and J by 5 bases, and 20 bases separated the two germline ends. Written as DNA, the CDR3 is TGTGCCAGCAGTTTATTAGGGGACTCCGATGGCGAGTATGGCTACACCTTC. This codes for CASSLLGDSDGEYGYTF.

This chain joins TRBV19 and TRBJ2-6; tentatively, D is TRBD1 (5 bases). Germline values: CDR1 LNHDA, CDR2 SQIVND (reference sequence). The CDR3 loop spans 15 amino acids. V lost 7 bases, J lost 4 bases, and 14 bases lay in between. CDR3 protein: CASIPGFSGANVLTF. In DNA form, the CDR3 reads TGTGCCAGTATCCCAGGGTTTTCAGGGGCCAACGTCCTGACTTTC.

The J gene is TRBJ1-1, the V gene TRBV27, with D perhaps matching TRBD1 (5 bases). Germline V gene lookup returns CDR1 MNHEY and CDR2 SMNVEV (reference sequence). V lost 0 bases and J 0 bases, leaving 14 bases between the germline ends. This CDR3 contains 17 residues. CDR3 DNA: TGTGCCAGCAGTTTATCGATGGCGGGGCTGATGAACACTGAAGCTTTCTTT. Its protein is CASSLSMAGLMNTEAFF.

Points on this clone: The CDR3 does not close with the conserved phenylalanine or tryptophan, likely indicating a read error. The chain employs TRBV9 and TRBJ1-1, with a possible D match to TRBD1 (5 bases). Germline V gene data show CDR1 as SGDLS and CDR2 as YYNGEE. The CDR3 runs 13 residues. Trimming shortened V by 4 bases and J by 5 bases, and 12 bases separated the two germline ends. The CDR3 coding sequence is TGTGCCAGCAGCCTCGGGGGAGGAACTGAAGCTTTCGTT. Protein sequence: CASSLGGGTEAFV.

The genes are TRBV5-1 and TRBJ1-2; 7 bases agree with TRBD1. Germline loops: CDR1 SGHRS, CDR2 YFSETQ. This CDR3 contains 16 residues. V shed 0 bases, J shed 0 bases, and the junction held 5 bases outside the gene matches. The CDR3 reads CASSLDRGRSNYGYTF. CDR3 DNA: TGCGCCAGCAGCTTGGACAGGGGCCGTTCTAACTATGGCTACACCTTC.

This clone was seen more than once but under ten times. The CDR3 is CASSFQRERIQYF. The CDR3 DNA is TGTGCCAGCAGCTTCCAGCGGGAGCGCATTCAGTACTTC. The chain uses TRBV7-8 and TRBJ2-4; the match to TRBD2 covers 8 bases. Germline trimming cut 3 bases from V and 9 bases from J; bases unmatched to any gene: 4. The germline V gene has CDR1 SGHVS and CDR2 FQNEAQ. There are 13 residues in the CDR3.

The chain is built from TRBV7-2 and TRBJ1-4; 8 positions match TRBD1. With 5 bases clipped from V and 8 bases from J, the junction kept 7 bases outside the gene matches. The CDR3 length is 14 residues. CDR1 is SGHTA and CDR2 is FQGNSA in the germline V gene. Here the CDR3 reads CASSIRTGTEKLFF. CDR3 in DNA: TGTGCCAGCAGCATCCGGACAGGGACGGAAAAACTGTTTTTT.

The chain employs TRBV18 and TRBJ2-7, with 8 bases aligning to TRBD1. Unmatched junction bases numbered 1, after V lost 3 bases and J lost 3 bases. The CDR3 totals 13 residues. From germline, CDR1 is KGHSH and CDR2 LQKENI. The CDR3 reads CASSPGQVYEQYF. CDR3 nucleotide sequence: TGTGCCAGCTCACCGGGACAGGTCTACGAGCAGTACTTC.

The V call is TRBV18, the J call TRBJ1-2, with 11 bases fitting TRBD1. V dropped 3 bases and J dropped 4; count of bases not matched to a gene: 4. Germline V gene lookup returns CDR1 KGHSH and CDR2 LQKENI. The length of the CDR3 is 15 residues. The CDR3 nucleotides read TGTGCCAGCTCACCCCGGGACAGGGGGGCCTATGGCTACACCTTC. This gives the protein CASSPRDRGAYGYTF.

The DNA for the CDR3 is TGCGCCAGCAGCTTGTCGACAGGGGATTTAGGGCAGTACTTC. It encodes CASSLSTGDLGQYF. The chain employs TRBV5-1 and TRBJ2-7, with TRBD1 matching 8 bases. The germline V gene has CDR1 SGHRS and CDR2 YFSETQ. The junction had 9 bases not matched to a gene; V was cut back by 1 base and J by 9 bases. This CDR3 has 14 amino acids.

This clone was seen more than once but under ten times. CDR3 residues: CASTQGSGANVLTF. DNA for the CDR3: TGTGCCAGCACCCAGGGCTCTGGGGCCAACGTCCTGACTTTC. This chain links TRBV5-4 with TRBJ2-6; weak D call: TRBD1 (5 bases). V dropped 6 bases and J dropped 0 bases, with 7 bases sitting between them. Germline CDR1 is SGHNT and CDR2 is YYREEE (reference sequence). The CDR3 extends over 14 amino acids.

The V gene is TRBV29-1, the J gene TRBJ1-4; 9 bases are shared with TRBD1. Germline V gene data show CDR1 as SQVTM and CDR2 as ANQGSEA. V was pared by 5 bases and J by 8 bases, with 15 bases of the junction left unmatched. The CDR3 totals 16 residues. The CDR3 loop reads CSVTKPGQGILEKLFF. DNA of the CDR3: TGCAGCGTTACAAAACCGGGACAGGGAATCCTGGAAAAACTGTTTTTT.

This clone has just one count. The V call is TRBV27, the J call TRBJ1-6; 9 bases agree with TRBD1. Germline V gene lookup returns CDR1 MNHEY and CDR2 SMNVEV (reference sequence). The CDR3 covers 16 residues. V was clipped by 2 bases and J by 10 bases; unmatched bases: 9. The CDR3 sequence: CASSLRRTGVDSPLHF. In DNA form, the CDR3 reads TGTGCCAGCAGTTTAAGAAGGACAGGGGTGGACTCACCCCTCCACTTT.

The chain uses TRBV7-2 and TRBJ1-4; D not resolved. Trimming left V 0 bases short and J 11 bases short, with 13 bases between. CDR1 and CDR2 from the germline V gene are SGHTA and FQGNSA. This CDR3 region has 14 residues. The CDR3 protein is CASSLALPTGKLFF. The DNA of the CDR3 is TGTGCCAGCAGCTTAGCCCTCCCGACTGGGAAACTGTTTTTT. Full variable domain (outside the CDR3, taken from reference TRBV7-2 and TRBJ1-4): GAGVSQSPSNKVTEKGKDVELRCDPISGHTALYWYRQSLGQGLEFLIYFQGNSAPDKSGLPSDRFSAERTGGSVSTLTIQRTQQEDSAVYLCASSLALPTGKLFFGSGTQLSVL.